A single sample is the source of the 19 T cell receptor beta chains below, sequenced in a study of neurological immune-mediated disorders. TCRdb reanalysed the 5' RACE reads using MiXCR and keeps one entry per CDR3 protein. The data contain fewer than 45,000 distinct CDR3 sequences, over 6% of them seen just once; the ten biggest clones take up roughly 0.5%. Sequencing was done on a sample of CD4+ T cells from blood. The receptors come from a woman between 35 and 50 years old in good health.

This clonotype appeared many times. V and J are TRBV5-1 and TRBJ2-2; possibly TRBD1 for D (6 bases). Germline V gene data show CDR1 as SGHRS and CDR2 as YFSETQ. Trimming pared 0 bases from V and 4 bases from J, leaving 13 bases between. The CDR3 is made up of 16 amino acids. In DNA form, the CDR3 reads TGCGCCAGCAGCTTGGCCGCACAGGGCGTCACCGGGGAGCTGTTTTTT. Amino acids: CASSLAAQGVTGELFF.

This clonotype was recorded at least ten times. The chain is built from TRBV28 and TRBJ2-1; 12 nucleotides match TRBD2. This CDR3 spans 13 amino acids. CDR1 is MDHEN, CDR2 SYDVKM, per germline. V lost 8 bases, J lost 9 bases, and 5 bases stayed unmatched. The chain's CDR3 is CASGGLAGSEQFF. The CDR3 DNA sequence: TGTGCCAGCGGCGGACTAGCGGGATCTGAGCAGTTCTTC.

This clonotype was counted at least ten times. The chain has TRBV28 and TRBJ1-1; D not resolved. The V gene's germline CDR1 is MDHEN and CDR2 SYDVKM. This CDR3 is built from 14 residues. V lost 4 bases and J lost 1, with 10 bases in between. CDR3 protein: CASSSGRGNTEAFF. The CDR3 DNA reads as TGTGCCAGCAGTTCCGGTCGGGGGAACACTGAAGCTTTCTTT.

There are many counts of this clonotype. The chain carries TRBV5-1 and TRBJ2-7; TRBD1 matches at 7 bases. Unmatched junction bases numbered 2, after V lost 0 bases and J lost 2 bases. The CDR3 sequence is 14 residues long. The V gene's germline CDR1 is SGHRS and CDR2 YFSETQ. CDR3 region: CASSLVQGTYEQYF. In DNA form, the CDR3 reads TGCGCCAGCAGCTTGGTACAGGGGACCTACGAGCAGTACTTC. Based on the CDR3 plus reference TRBV5-1 and TRBJ2-7, the full variable domain is KAGVTQTPRYLIKTRGQQVTLSCSPISGHRSVSWYQQTPGQGLQFLFEYFSETQRNKGNFPGRFSGRQFSNSRSEMNVSTLELGDSALYLCASSLVQGTYEQYFGPGTRLTVT.

The chain combines TRBV4-1 with TRBJ2-1, with D possibly TRBD2 on 5 matching bases. This CDR3 region has 13 residues. Germline V lookup: CDR1 MGHRA, CDR2 YSYEKL. Trimming took off 0 bases at V and 8 bases at J, with 8 bases between the two ends. The CDR3 sequence: CASSQELRDEQFF. The DNA for the CDR3 is TGCGCCAGCAGCCAAGAGTTGAGGGATGAGCAGTTCTTC.

This clonotype was seen repeatedly, ten times or more. The genes are TRBV6-5 and TRBJ2-5; 9 nucleotides match TRBD1. Germline V gives CDR1 MNHEY, CDR2 SVGAGI. This CDR3 comprises 17 residues. Trimming took 6 bases from V and 4 from J; bases not matched to a gene: 15. The chain's CDR3 is CASRTSNPGQGGETQYF. In nucleotides, the CDR3 is TGTGCCAGCAGAACCAGTAATCCGGGACAGGGAGGAGAGACCCAGTACTTC.

This clonotype was recorded at least ten times. The V call is TRBV5-1, the J call TRBJ2-5; 8 nucleotides align to TRBD2. J lost 5 bases, V lost 3 bases, and 12 bases had no gene match. This CDR3 region has 16 residues. The germline gives CDR1 SGHRS, CDR2 YFSETQ. The CDR3 sequence: CASSWRDFAGGETQYF. As DNA, the CDR3 is TGCGCCAGCAGCTGGCGGGACTTCGCGGGGGGCGAGACCCAGTACTTC.

V and J are TRBV18 and TRBJ2-3; 7 bases line up with TRBD1. Germline V lookup: CDR1 KGHSH, CDR2 LQKENI. V lost 6 bases to trimming and J lost 0 bases; unmatched junction nucleotides: 3. This CDR3 region has 14 residues. The CDR3 DNA reads as TGTGCCAGCTCTAAAGGGGGCAGCACAGATACGCAGTATTTT. Translation gives CASSKGGSTDTQYF.

In this sample, this clonotype turned up many times. The rearrangement joins TRBV29-1 to TRBJ2-7; no clear D. Germline V lookup: CDR1 SQVTM, CDR2 ANQGSEA. The CDR3 is made up of 12 amino acids. The germline V and J ends were trimmed by 4 bases and 1 base, with 8 bases remaining between them. The CDR3 DNA follows: TGCAGCGTTGTTAACCCTTCCTACGAGCAGTACTTC. Translating it yields CSVVNPSYEQYF.

This clonotype was counted ten times or more. The V and J genes are TRBV29-1 and TRBJ2-3; the D is unclear. Germline V lookup: CDR1 SQVTM, CDR2 ANQGSEA. Between the trimmed V and J ends, which lost 8 bases and 6 bases, there was a span of 12 bases. CDR3 length: 11 residues. This chain's CDR3 is CSPTFGDTQYF. DNA for the CDR3: TGCAGCCCCACGTTCGGGGATACGCAGTATTTT.

This clonotype showed up many times. CDR3: CASSYARSTGNPPHEQYF. In DNA, the CDR3 is TGTGCCAGCAGTTACGCTCGATCGACAGGGAATCCCCCCCACGAGCAGTACTTC. J is TRBJ2-7 and V is TRBV6-6, with 7 nucleotides matching TRBD1. The V segment lost 2 bases and the J segment 5 bases; nucleotides outside the gene matches: 18. Germline CDR1 reads MNHNY; CDR2 reads SVGAGI (reference sequence). CDR3 length equals 18 residues.

This clonotype came up many times. The chain employs TRBV5-5 and TRBJ1-2; possible D gene TRBD1, 5 bases. V was trimmed by 2 bases and J by 0 bases, leaving 11 bases between them. This CDR3 region has 15 residues. Looked up from germline, CDR1 is SGHKS and CDR2 is YYEKEE (reference sequence). CDR3 residues: CASSFGTLTNYGYTF. The CDR3 DNA follows: TGTGCCAGCAGCTTCGGGACGTTGACTAACTATGGCTACACCTTC.

There are many counts of this clonotype. V gene TRBV28 combines with J gene TRBJ2-3, with 10 nucleotides matching TRBD2. This CDR3 has 15 residues. Germline CDR1 reads MDHEN; CDR2 reads SYDVKM. V dropped 5 bases and J dropped 8; count of bases not matched to a gene: 10. The CDR3 nucleotides are TGTGCCAGCAGTCCACACCGCGGGACTAGCGCTACGCAGTATTTT. Translation: CASSPHRGTSATQYF.

This clonotype was observed at least ten times. The chain couples TRBV12-3 or TRBV12-4 to TRBJ2-7, with 10 bases identical to TRBD1. V trimming: 5 bases; J trimming: 4 bases; junction bases outside the gene matches: 2. The CDR3 loop spans 13 amino acids. The CDR3 sequence is CASSPGQGYEQYF. The CDR3 DNA is TGTGCCAGCAGTCCGGGACAGGGGTACGAGCAGTACTTC.

The chain couples TRBV20-1 to TRBJ2-1; 9 nucleotides line up with TRBD2. The germline V gene encodes CDR1 DFQATT and CDR2 SNEGSKA (reference sequence). V shed 3 bases and J 5 bases; nucleotides not matched to a gene: 5. The CDR3 has 14 residues. The CDR3 loop is CSARALAGNNEQFF. Here the CDR3 DNA reads TGCAGTGCTAGGGCCCTAGCGGGGAACAATGAGCAGTTCTTC.

V gene TRBV15 combines with J gene TRBJ2-3; a possible D gene is TRBD2 (6 bases). Germline V gene data show CDR1 as LNHNV and CDR2 as YYDKDF (reference sequence). Trimming cost V 0 bases and J 4 bases, with 20 bases left between them. CDR3 length: 18 amino acids. The CDR3 protein is CATSRDQGLPLGADTQYF. The CDR3 bases are TGTGCCACCAGCAGAGATCAGGGACTCCCCCTAGGCGCAGATACGCAGTATTTT.

This clonotype was observed at least ten times. The V call is TRBV5-6, the J call TRBJ1-3; D is possibly TRBD1 (5 bases). V lost 0 bases and J lost 3, with 13 bases in between. Germline CDR1 and CDR2: SGHDT and YYEEEE. This CDR3 spans 16 amino acids. CDR3 bases: TGTGCCAGCAGCTTGGCAACCGGGGCTGGTGGAAACACCATATATTTT. This sequence encodes CASSLATGAGGNTIYF.

The table lists this clonotype with many counts. This chain links TRBV6-5 with TRBJ1-4, with D possibly TRBD1 on 6 matching bases. The CDR3 totals 13 residues. The germline V and J ends were trimmed by 4 bases and 7 bases, with 10 bases remaining between them. The germline V gene encodes CDR1 MNHEY and CDR2 SVGAGI. The CDR3 nucleotides are TGTGCCAGCAGTTCAGGGGTAGTTGAAAAACTGTTTTTT. Its translation: CASSSGVVEKLFF.

This clonotype was seen at least ten times. The V gene is TRBV5-5, the J gene TRBJ1-1; the D is unclear. V was cut by 2 bases and J by 8 bases, with 10 bases left in between. The CDR3 extends over 12 amino acids. Germline CDR1 SGHKS, CDR2 YYEKEE (reference sequence). The CDR3 region has the DNA TGTGCCAGCAGCTTAGACGCTTCAGAAGCTTTCTTT. Amino acid sequence: CASSLDASEAFF.